Shown below are 32 T cell receptor beta chains from a single sample sequenced in a study of blood T cells in healthy people across ages (dated by TCRdb to between 2014 and 2016). Libraries were built with 5' RACE. Instrument on record: Illumina HiSeq 2500. A second about 7 to 12 cycle PCR used a sample-barcoded 5' primer and a J-beta primer mix. TCRdb redid the processing of the public reads, applying fastp at Q25 and MiXCR, and retained in-frame beta chains. Rows are unified per CDR3 protein, each entry keeping the most common DNA and genes. Across this sample there are about 1.4 million distinct CDR3 sequences, with 59% seen only once. The ten largest clones add up to approximately 7% of the sample. Input material: blood. The source of these receptors is a man between 18 and 29 years old in good health.

The chain carries TRBV5-4 and TRBJ1-2; D gene uncertain. The CDR3 is 12 amino acids. V was pared by 2 bases and J by 9 bases, with 11 bases between. Germline values: CDR1 SGHNT, CDR2 YYREEE (reference sequence). The CDR3 loop reads CASSFIRDRYTF. As DNA, the CDR3 is TGTGCCAGCAGCTTTATTAGGGATCGCTACACCTTC.

This clonotype appeared a few times. The chain carries TRBV9 and TRBJ2-6, with no clear D. Germline V lookup: CDR1 SGDLS, CDR2 YYNGEE. Between the trimmed V and J ends, which lost 8 bases and 0 bases, there was a span of 3 bases. This CDR3 is built from 12 residues. Here the CDR3 DNA reads TGTGCCAGTCTCTCTGGGGCCAACGTCCTGACTTTC. Translated: CASLSGANVLTF.

J is TRBJ1-1 and V is TRBV7-9; tentatively, D is TRBD1 (5 bases). Trimming left V 1 base short and J 9 bases short, with 15 bases between. This CDR3 is built from 14 residues. Per the germline V gene, CDR1 is SEHNR and CDR2 is FQNEAQ (reference sequence). The CDR3 DNA follows: TGTGCCAGCAGCTTAGTTACCTCGAGACAGAAAGCTTTCTTT. Its protein is CASSLVTSRQKAFF.

In this sample, this clonotype turned up once. The chain uses TRBV27 and TRBJ1-1; the D is unclear. Per the germline V gene, CDR1 is MNHEY and CDR2 is SMNVEV (reference sequence). This CDR3 is 15 amino acids long. The V end was cut by 5 bases, the J end by 5 bases, with 18 bases between. The CDR3 sequence: CASSPLVALRTEAFF. DNA for the CDR3: TGTGCCAGCAGTCCCCTGGTGGCCCTCAGAACTGAAGCTTTCTTT.

This rearrangement joins TRBV7-2 to TRBJ1-1; tentatively, D is TRBD1 (6 bases). The CDR3 has 17 amino acids. V dropped 5 bases and J dropped 4 bases, with 23 bases sitting between them. Germline CDR1 SGHTA, CDR2 FQGNSA. CDR3 loop: CASSATWGAAEGTEAFF. CDR3 nucleotide sequence: TGTGCCAGCAGCGCTACTTGGGGGGCGGCGGAGGGCACTGAAGCTTTCTTT.

The chain recombines TRBV21-1 with TRBJ2-3; the D segment call TRBD2 is taken from the table without a DNA check. TRBV21-1 is deemed a pseudogene. The CDR3 covers 17 residues. CDR3 loop: CASSKPPGLTPPDTQYF. CDR3 coding DNA: TGTGCCAGCAGCAAACCCCCGGGACTAACCCCCCCCGATACGCAGTATTTT.

The V gene is TRBV4-1, the J gene TRBJ1-5, with D maybe TRBD1 (5 bases). V was pared by 1 base and J by 7 bases, with 14 bases between. Germline V lookup: CDR1 MGHRA, CDR2 YSYEKL. The CDR3 spans 15 residues. In DNA, the CDR3 is TGCGCCAGCAGCCAAGCAGGGATGAGAGGCCAGCCCCAGCATTTT. Protein product: CASSQAGMRGQPQHF.

As regards this clonotype: This may come from a read error, since a much larger clone is one base off. The gene calls are TRBV29-1 and TRBJ2-1; 8 bases line up with TRBD2. There are 14 residues in the CDR3. Looked up from germline, CDR1 is SQVTM and CDR2 is ANQGSEA. CDR3 protein: CSVSGSSTYSEQFF. CDR3 coding DNA: TGCAGCGTTAGCGGGAGTTCCACCTACAGTGAGCAGTTCTTC.

The chain recombines TRBV3-1 with TRBJ2-3; possibly TRBD2 for D (6 bases). V shed 0 bases and J shed 1 base, with 11 bases lying between them. Germline loops: CDR1 LGHDT, CDR2 YNNKEL (reference sequence). The CDR3 runs to 16 residues. The CDR3 region is CASSQDLQRGTDTQYF. The DNA of the CDR3 is TGTGCCAGCAGCCAAGATCTCCAGCGGGGCACAGATACGCAGTATTTT.

J is TRBJ1-5 and V is TRBV6-2 or TRBV6-3; tentatively, D is TRBD1 (5 bases). The CDR3 spans 13 residues. Germline CDR1 and CDR2: MNHEY and SVGEGT. The CDR3 loop reads CAASPGWSQPQHF. CDR3 nucleotide sequence: TGTGCAGCGTCCCCAGGGTGGAGTCAGCCCCAGCATTTT.

The V and J genes are TRBV20-1 and TRBJ2-5; 8 bases align to TRBD1. The J call may be mistaken, given a closer DNA end match to TRBJ2-7. Germline V gives CDR1 DFQATT, CDR2 SNEGSKA (reference sequence). The CDR3 consists of 14 residues. The CDR3 loop is CSASGQGPSYEQYF. Here the CDR3 DNA reads TGCAGTGCTTCCGGACAGGGACCTTCATACGAGCAGTACTTC.

The V and J genes are TRBV9 and TRBJ2-7; 7 bases map to TRBD2. The DNA end favors TRBJ2-5, so the J call may be wrong. The CDR3 has 15 amino acids. Germline lookup yields CDR1 SGDLS and CDR2 YYNGEE. The CDR3 sequence is CASSVGGRMGETQYF. The CDR3 DNA reads as TGTGCCAGCAGCGTAGGCGGGAGAATGGGGGAGACCCAGTACTTC.

This clonotype was recorded once. The chain uses TRBV4-1 and TRBJ1-1; D unresolved. Trimming left V 1 base short and J 0 bases short, with 6 bases between. The CDR3 extends over 14 amino acids. CDR1 and CDR2 (germline): MGHRA, YSYEKL. CDR3 DNA sequence: TGCGCCAGCAGCCAAGTGGCCCTGAACACTGAAGCTTTCTTT. Translating gives CASSQVALNTEAFF.

This clonotype was detected a few times. The chain carries TRBV20-1 and TRBJ2-7; 7 bases line up with TRBD1. Germline loops: CDR1 DFQATT, CDR2 SNEGSKA (reference sequence). V dropped 7 bases and J dropped 1; count of bases not matched to a gene: 10. This CDR3 is built from 14 residues. The CDR3 protein is CSGSRTGRSYEQYF. The CDR3 DNA reads as TGCAGTGGAAGTAGGACAGGAAGATCCTACGAGCAGTACTTC.

The gene calls are TRBV29-1 and TRBJ2-1; D is ambiguous. This CDR3 is 11 amino acids long. The V gene lost 7 bases and the J gene lost 13 bases, with 17 bases spanning the gap. In germline, CDR1 is SQVTM, CDR2 ANQGSEA. The CDR3 region is CSGTVKETQFF. The CDR3 DNA is TGCAGCGGGACGGTGAAAGAGACCCAGTTCTTC.

The rearrangement joins TRBV27 to TRBJ2-5; TRBD1 aligns across 9 bases. The J call may not be correct, given that the DNA end is closer to TRBJ2-7. CDR1 MNHEY and CDR2 SMNVEV come from the germline V gene (reference sequence). The CDR3 length is 13 residues. The CDR3 region has the DNA TGTGCCGCGAGAAAGACAGGGGGTCACGAGCAGTACTTC. Translating gives CAARKTGGHEQYF.

The chain combines TRBV5-1 with TRBJ2-7, with a weak D call TRBD1 (6 bases). CDR1 SGHRS and CDR2 YFSETQ come from the germline V gene. Trimming cost V 2 bases and J 0 bases, with 9 bases left between them. There are 14 residues in the CDR3. This chain's CDR3 is CASSFRQDSYEQYF. The DNA for the CDR3 is TGCGCCAGCAGCTTTAGACAGGACTCCTACGAGCAGTACTTC.

V and J are TRBV20-1 and TRBJ1-5; 10 nucleotides line up with TRBD1. Germline loops: CDR1 DFQATT, CDR2 SNEGSKA (reference sequence). Trimming removed 3 bases from V and 4 bases from J; junction bases left unmatched: 6. The CDR3 has 15 amino acids. The CDR3 spells CSASGTGVSNQPQHF. The CDR3 nucleotides are TGCAGTGCTAGCGGGACAGGGGTCTCGAATCAGCCCCAGCATTTT.

This sequence joins TRBV7-8 and TRBJ2-4; TRBD1 agrees at 9 bases. The DNA end lines up better with TRBJ2-7; the J call may be wrong. This CDR3 spans 15 amino acids. The germline gives CDR1 SGHVS, CDR2 FQNEAQ. For the CDR3, the DNA is TGTGCCAGCAGCTTAGTGGGACAGGGAGACGACGAGCAGTACTTC. This sequence encodes CASSLVGQGDDEQYF.

This clonotype was seen a handful of times. The chain couples TRBV4-1 to TRBJ2-1, with D possibly called TRBD1 or TRBD2 (7 bases each). Germline V lookup: CDR1 MGHRA, CDR2 YSYEKL. This CDR3 comprises 17 residues. V dropped 10 bases and J dropped 9 bases, with 31 bases sitting between them. Written as DNA, the CDR3 is TGCGCCACCCAGCGCCTGGCCGTTGCAGGGGGGGCCTCTGAGCAGTTCTTC. Amino acid sequence: CATQRLAVAGGASEQFF.

The V and J genes are TRBV6-2 or TRBV6-3 and TRBJ1-5; TRBD1 aligns across 7 bases. The length of the CDR3 is 17 residues. Germline CDR1 MNHEY, CDR2 SVGEGT. With V trimmed by 0 bases and J by 0 bases, 5 bases remained unmatched. CDR3 sequence: CASSYSQGRRSNQPQHF. The CDR3 bases are TGTGCCAGCAGTTACTCACAGGGGCGTCGTAGCAATCAGCCCCAGCATTTT.

This clonotype showed up just a few times. The rearrangement joins TRBV12-3 or TRBV12-4 to TRBJ1-1, with D possibly being TRBD1 (5 bases). Trimming left V 7 bases short and J 5 bases short, with 20 bases between. There are 15 residues in the CDR3. The DNA of the CDR3 is TGTGCCAGCAACCTAGGGATCGGGGGTGGGACTGAAGCTTTCTTT. Translation: CASNLGIGGGTEAFF.

The rearrangement joins TRBV12-3 or TRBV12-4 to TRBJ2-1; 14 bases match TRBD2. The CDR3 loop spans 13 amino acids. The J segment lost 14 bases and the V segment lost 6 bases, leaving 6 bases of the junction unmatched. CDR3 sequence reads: CASRGTSGSLKFF. The CDR3 DNA reads as TGTGCCAGCAGGGGGACTAGCGGGAGTTTGAAGTTCTTC.

This clonotype was seen more than once but under ten times. The chain joins TRBV4-3 to TRBJ2-7, with D hard to call. V was trimmed by 0 bases and J by 2 bases, leaving 11 bases between them. Germline V gives CDR1 LGHNA, CDR2 YSLEER. The CDR3 sequence is 15 residues long. The CDR3 region is CASSQDRVYPYEQYF. The CDR3 nucleotides read TGCGCCAGCAGCCAAGATAGGGTCTACCCCTACGAGCAGTACTTC.

V and J are TRBV7-2 and TRBJ2-4, with 11 bases aligning to TRBD1. The DNA end lines up better with TRBJ2-7; the J call may be wrong. From germline, CDR1 is SGHTA and CDR2 FQGNSA. The CDR3 totals 17 residues. CDR3: CASSLVGLRDRGSEQYF. The CDR3 DNA reads TGTGCCAGCAGCTTAGTCGGTCTGAGGGACAGGGGGTCCGAGCAGTACTTC.

This clonotype was counted once. CDR3 nucleotides: TGCGCCAGCAGCCAAGCCAGCGGGAGTTTGAATGAGCAGTACTTC. It specifies CASSQASGSLNEQYF. The chain recombines TRBV4-1 with TRBJ2-1; 8 positions agree with TRBD2. The end of the DNA is better explained by TRBJ2-7, so the J call may be wrong. The CDR3 is 15 amino acids. CDR1 and CDR2 (germline): MGHRA, YSYEKL.

This clonotype was found a few times. V gene TRBV20-1 combines with J gene TRBJ2-7; 8 nucleotides agree with TRBD1. CDR3 length: 12 amino acids. V lost 8 bases, J lost 5 bases, and 8 bases stayed unmatched. The germline V gene has CDR1 DFQATT and CDR2 SNEGSKA (reference sequence). The CDR3 spells CSPRTGKNEQYF. The CDR3 nucleotides read TGCAGTCCCCGGACAGGGAAAAACGAGCAGTACTTC.

V and J are TRBV6-2 or TRBV6-3 and TRBJ2-1; 8 positions agree with TRBD2. Germline CDR1 is MNHEY and CDR2 is SVGEGT. The CDR3 extends over 15 amino acids. V lost 1 base and J lost 8; bases outside the gene matches: 7. CDR3 residues: CASSYYRTSLDEQFF. The DNA of the CDR3 is TGTGCCAGCAGTTACTACCGGACTAGCCTGGATGAGCAGTTCTTC.

The chain couples TRBV20-1 to TRBJ2-3; the D gene is possibly TRBD2 (6 bases). Trimming took off 5 bases at V and 2 bases at J, with 17 bases between the two ends. Per the germline V gene, CDR1 is DFQATT and CDR2 is SNEGSKA (reference sequence). The length of the CDR3 is 15 residues. The CDR3 here is CSAPDGAGHTDTQYF. In nucleotides, the CDR3 is TGCAGTGCTCCCGACGGGGCGGGGCACACAGATACGCAGTATTTT.

This clonotype was seen a handful of times. The chain uses TRBV4-1 and TRBJ1-1, with D perhaps TRBD1 (6 bases). The germline gives CDR1 MGHRA, CDR2 YSYEKL. The length of the CDR3 is 14 residues. The germline V and J ends were trimmed by 1 base and 4 bases, with 10 bases remaining between them. The CDR3 DNA sequence: TGCGCCAGCAGCCAAGCGTTAGGGGGCACTGAAGCTTTCTTT. The encoded protein is CASSQALGGTEAFF.

The gene calls are TRBV20-1 and TRBJ2-7; tentatively, D is TRBD2 (6 bases). V was clipped by 0 bases and J by 2 bases, with 11 bases between them. The CDR3 length is 14 residues. In germline, CDR1 is DFQATT, CDR2 SNEGSKA (reference sequence). The CDR3 sequence is CSARDGGTPYEQYF. The DNA for the CDR3 is TGCAGTGCTAGAGATGGAGGGACTCCCTACGAGCAGTACTTC.

This chain connects TRBV9 to TRBJ2-4, with D unresolved. The DNA matches TRBJ2-7 better at its end, which makes the J call doubtful. Germline V CDR1 and CDR2: SGDLS, YYNGEE. The CDR3 has 14 amino acids. CDR3 nucleotides: TGTGCCAGCAGCGTAGGCCCCGACTCCTACGAGCAGTACTTC. This codes for CASSVGPDSYEQYF.